These 31 T cell receptor beta chains were sequenced from one sample in a study of control samples from healthy donors and cancer patients. The repertoire was sequenced with immunoSEQ multiplex PCR; TCRdb's copy has only in-frame clones and lacks some. The data hold 70,000 or so clones, with 94% observed a single time. Sequencing input: blood. These receptors were obtained from a woman aged 35 to 49 in good health.

This CDR3 is CASSFPFGGYTF. CDR3 DNA sequence: TGTGCCAGTAGTTTCCCTTTTGGGGGCTACACCTTC. The chain has TRBV19 and TRBJ1-2; D ambiguous. Trimming shortened V by 5 bases and J by 8 bases, and 12 bases separated the two germline ends. The CDR3 contains 12 residues. Germline V gene sequence: CDR1 LNHDA, CDR2 SQIVND (reference sequence).

The rearrangement joins TRBV6-5 to TRBJ2-3; 7 nucleotides line up with TRBD1. V dropped 0 bases and J dropped 4; count of bases not matched to a gene: 4. Per the germline V gene, CDR1 is MNHEY and CDR2 is SVGAGI. CDR3 length: 15 amino acids. The CDR3: CASSYSRDSPDTQYF. The CDR3 nucleotides are TGTGCCAGCAGTTACTCCCGGGACAGCCCAGATACGCAGTATTTT.

The V gene is TRBV20-1, the J gene TRBJ1-1; no clear D gene. V lost 3 bases to trimming and J lost 11 bases, with 13 bases between them. The CDR3 is 11 amino acids. Germline lookup yields CDR1 DFQATT and CDR2 SNEGSKA (reference sequence). The CDR3 region has the DNA TGCAGTGCTAGGGGAGGGATTGGGGCTTTCTTT. Its protein product is CSARGGIGAFF.

The chain couples TRBV25-1 to TRBJ1-1, with TRBD1 identical over 8 bases. This CDR3 is built from 14 residues. J was trimmed by 4 bases and V by 8 bases; bases with no gene match: 9. Germline V gene sequence: CDR1 MGHDK, CDR2 SYGVNS. Here the CDR3 DNA reads TGTGCCAGCCAAATAACAGGGGGAATCACTGAAGCTTTCTTT. It translates to CASQITGGITEAFF.

The chain carries TRBV6-6 and TRBJ1-1, with TRBD1 matching over 9 bases. The CDR3 contains 15 residues. The trim removed 5 bases at V and 0 bases at J, leaving 4 bases unmatched. Germline values: CDR1 MNHNY, CDR2 SVGAGI (reference sequence). The CDR3 DNA reads TGTGCCAGCAGTCAGACAGGGGGTCTGAACACTGAAGCTTTCTTT. This encodes CASSQTGGLNTEAFF.

The V gene is TRBV18, the J gene TRBJ2-7; 8 bases are shared with TRBD1. Germline CDR1 KGHSH, CDR2 LQKENI. V trimming: 5 bases; J trimming: 3 bases; junction bases outside the gene matches: 6. The CDR3 is 14 amino acids. This CDR3 reads CASSTLGQGYEQYF. For the CDR3, the DNA is TGTGCCAGCTCAACCCTCGGACAGGGCTACGAGCAGTACTTC.

CDR3 sequence reads: CASSTIGGYGTEAFF. The CDR3 DNA follows: TGCGCCAGCAGCACGATCGGGGGGTATGGCACTGAAGCTTTCTTT. The rearrangement uses TRBV5-1 and TRBJ1-1, with D perhaps TRBD1 (5 bases). The length of the CDR3 is 15 residues. The ends were cut back, 4 bases at V and 4 bases at J, with 17 bases in the middle. The germline CDR1 and CDR2 sequences are SGHRS and YFSETQ.

This sequence joins TRBV19 and TRBJ2-3; TRBD1 matches at 8 bases. Germline-derived CDR1 and CDR2 are LNHDA and SQIVND (reference sequence). V trimming: 6 bases; J trimming: 4 bases; junction bases outside the gene matches: 6. The CDR3 has 14 amino acids. CDR3 region: CASRWGTGSDTQYF. The DNA of the CDR3 is TGTGCCAGTAGATGGGGGACAGGATCAGATACGCAGTATTTT.

V is TRBV11-1 and J is TRBJ2-3; D not resolved. Trimming removed 1 base at V and 2 bases at J, with 7 bases between. CDR1 and CDR2 (germline): SGHAT, FQDESV (reference sequence). This CDR3 contains 14 residues. CDR3 residues: CASSLDRITDTQYF. In nucleotides, the CDR3 is TGTGCCAGCAGCTTAGATAGGATCACAGATACGCAGTATTTT.

The chain carries TRBV30 and TRBJ2-7; D gene uncertain. Germline-derived CDR1 and CDR2 are GTSNPN and SVGIG (reference sequence). The CDR3 length is 11 residues. V dropped 2 bases and J dropped 5 bases, with 7 bases sitting between them. The CDR3 reads CAWSRVNEQYF. The CDR3 coding sequence is TGTGCCTGGAGTCGTGTAAACGAGCAGTACTTC.

This clone was detected only a few times. V is TRBV20-1 and J is TRBJ1-4; D gene unclear. Germline V gene lookup returns CDR1 DFQATT and CDR2 SNEGSKA (reference sequence). This CDR3 region has 10 residues. V lost 6 bases and J 8 bases, leaving 7 bases between the germline ends. The CDR3 bases are TGCAGTGCCTTGAGAGAAAAACTGTTTTTT. Translating gives CSALREKLFF.

V gene TRBV9 combines with J gene TRBJ2-7, with D perhaps TRBD1 (8 bases). Looked up from germline, CDR1 is SGDLS and CDR2 is YYNGEE. The CDR3 runs to 14 residues. V was cut by 2 bases and J by 6 bases, with 15 bases left in between. CDR3 bases: TGTGCCAGCAGCGTGGCTTACAGGGGGGGCGAGCAGTACTTC. Its translation: CASSVAYRGGEQYF.

The J gene is TRBJ2-2, the V gene TRBV7-9; TRBD1 agrees at 8 bases. Germline V gene lookup returns CDR1 SEHNR and CDR2 FQNEAQ (reference sequence). Trimming cost V 5 bases and J 6 bases; bases outside gene matches: 2. This CDR3 spans 13 amino acids. This CDR3 reads CASSPTGAGELFF. The CDR3, as DNA: TGTGCCAGCAGCCCGACAGGGGCCGGGGAGCTGTTTTTT.

V usage is TRBV4-1 and J usage is TRBJ2-7; no firm D call. Trimming stripped 6 bases from V and 1 base from J, with 10 bases between. The CDR3 loop spans 13 amino acids. From germline, CDR1 is MGHRA and CDR2 YSYEKL. The CDR3: CASSQTVSYEQYF. The CDR3 nucleotides read TGCGCCAGCAGTCAGACTGTGTCCTACGAGCAGTACTTC.

This clone occurred once. The chain links TRBV2 to TRBJ2-5; possible D gene TRBD1, 7 bases. V was trimmed by 5 bases and J by 4 bases, leaving 20 bases between them. CDR3 length: 16 amino acids. The germline V gene has CDR1 SNHLY and CDR2 FYNNEI. This CDR3 reads CASSPSRTGGSETQYF. The CDR3 DNA reads as TGTGCCAGCAGTCCCTCGAGGACAGGAGGGTCAGAGACCCAGTACTTC.

The chain joins TRBV29-1 to TRBJ2-1; D is unclear. Germline CDR1 and CDR2: SQVTM and ANQGSEA. V gave up 7 bases and J gave up 9 bases, with 19 bases separating them. This CDR3 comprises 13 residues. CDR3 amino acids: CSARSYGDSEQFF. The CDR3 DNA follows: TGCAGCGCCCGGTCGTATGGAGATAGTGAGCAGTTCTTC.

This clone was detected only once. The genes are TRBV6-5 and TRBJ1-1; D is ambiguous. CDR1 and CDR2 from the germline V gene are MNHEY and SVGAGI. The CDR3 loop spans 15 amino acids. V dropped 0 bases and J dropped 1 base, with 9 bases sitting between them. The CDR3 here is CASSYSKRSNTEAFF. DNA of the CDR3: TGTGCCAGCAGTTACTCGAAAAGGTCGAACACTGAAGCTTTCTTT.

The count of this clone is one. V and J are TRBV9 and TRBJ2-7; 8 bases match TRBD1. CDR3 length: 13 residues. Trimming removed 3 bases from V and 2 bases from J; junction bases left unmatched: 1. The V gene's germline CDR1 is SGDLS and CDR2 YYNGEE. The CDR3 DNA sequence: TGTGCCAGCAGCGAGGGACAGGCCTACGAGCAGTACTTC. Protein sequence: CASSEGQAYEQYF.

The chain employs TRBV7-9 and TRBJ2-1; either TRBD1 or TRBD2 may supply D (6 bases each). The germline V and J ends were trimmed by 5 bases and 0 bases, with 11 bases remaining between them. Germline CDR1 is SEHNR and CDR2 is FQNEAQ (reference sequence). The CDR3 runs to 15 residues. CDR3: CASSTGASSYNEQFF. The DNA of the CDR3 is TGTGCCAGCAGCACGGGGGCAAGCTCCTACAATGAGCAGTTCTTC.

This clone was counted a single time. The chain links TRBV19 to TRBJ2-3; tentatively, D is TRBD1 (7 bases). The CDR3 covers 15 residues. V lost 8 bases and J 1 base, leaving 16 bases between the germline ends. The germline CDR1 and CDR2 sequences are LNHDA and SQIVND (reference sequence). CDR3 in DNA: TGTGCCAGTGGAGGGGGCATCTTGGGCACAGATACGCAGTATTTT. As protein: CASGGGILGTDTQYF.

The J gene is TRBJ1-1, the V gene TRBV28; TRBD1 matches at 12 bases. Germline CDR1 is MDHEN and CDR2 is SYDVKM. The CDR3 runs 15 residues. Trimming removed 8 bases from V and 5 bases from J; junction bases left unmatched: 9. CDR3 in DNA: TGTGCCAGCGGCTCCCGGGACAGGGGGCGAACTGAAGCTTTCTTT. It encodes CASGSRDRGRTEAFF.

Notes on this clone: One end of the junction does not line up with germline, which may come from a read error. The V call is TRBV2, the J call TRBJ1-1, with no clear D. The germline gives CDR1 SNHLY, CDR2 FYNNEI. This CDR3 is built from 13 residues. The CDR3 DNA is TGTGCCAGCAGAGCCTCAGGAAACATTGAAGCTTTCTTT. Translating gives CASRASGNIEAFF.

The CDR3 is CASSVVGSNYGYTF. The CDR3 DNA sequence: TGTGCCAGCAGTGTGGTAGGATCTAACTATGGCTACACCTTC. The chain uses TRBV2 and TRBJ1-2, with no clear D. Trimming took off 4 bases at V and 0 bases at J, with 9 bases between the two ends. This CDR3 is built from 14 residues. CDR1 is SNHLY, CDR2 FYNNEI, per germline.

The chain has TRBV9 and TRBJ1-4, with 9 bases lining up with TRBD1. This CDR3 has 15 residues. V lost 2 bases, J lost 7 bases, and 6 bases stayed unmatched. The germline V gene has CDR1 SGDLS and CDR2 YYNGEE. Written as DNA, the CDR3 is TGTGCCAGCAGCGTGGAACAGGGGGCTGGTGAAAAACTGTTTTTT. Its translation: CASSVEQGAGEKLFF.

The gene calls are TRBV5-1 and TRBJ1-2; weak D call: TRBD1 (5 bases). The V and J ends lost 3 bases and 12 bases respectively, with 15 bases between them. Germline V gene lookup returns CDR1 SGHRS and CDR2 YFSETQ. The CDR3 covers 12 residues. The CDR3 is CASSWGGEGNTF. The DNA of the CDR3 is TGCGCCAGCAGCTGGGGAGGGGAAGGTAACACCTTC.

The V gene is TRBV7-9, the J gene TRBJ2-1; TRBD2 aligns across 12 bases. Trimming at V came to 4 bases and at J to 7 bases, leaving 8 bases not matched to a gene. The CDR3 loop spans 16 amino acids. From germline, CDR1 is SEHNR and CDR2 FQNEAQ (reference sequence). The CDR3 here is CASSSQGGTSGNEQFF. In nucleotides, the CDR3 is TGTGCCAGCAGCTCCCAGGGCGGGACTAGCGGGAATGAGCAGTTCTTC.

This chain connects TRBV24-1 to TRBJ1-1; 7 nucleotides line up with TRBD1. Germline V gene lookup returns CDR1 KGHDR and CDR2 SFDVKD. This CDR3 spans 15 amino acids. V shed 4 bases, J shed 1 base, and the junction held 5 bases outside the gene matches. The CDR3 nucleotides read TGTGCCACCAGTGACTCTGGGACAGAGAACACTGAAGCTTTCTTT. This encodes CATSDSGTENTEAFF.

The gene calls are TRBV29-1 and TRBJ2-7; TRBD2 matches 11 bases. The germline V gene has CDR1 SQVTM and CDR2 ANQGSEA. J lost 1 base, V lost 0 bases, and 8 bases had no gene match. This CDR3 contains 17 residues. Here the CDR3 DNA reads TGCAGCGTTGAAGAGACCTTTAGCGGGAGGGGGTCCTACGAGCAGTACTTC. Translated, it gives CSVEETFSGRGSYEQYF.

V and J are TRBV6-5 and TRBJ1-3; D gene uncertain. The CDR3 has 13 residues. Germline assignment: CDR1 MNHEY and CDR2 SVGAGI. Between the trimmed V and J ends, which lost 5 bases and 0 bases, there was a span of 5 bases. CDR3 protein: CASSKVSGNTIYF. The CDR3 bases are TGTGCCAGCAGTAAGGTCTCTGGAAACACCATATATTTT.

This chain links TRBV7-8 with TRBJ2-5; possible D gene TRBD2, 6 bases. The CDR3 length is 16 residues. V was shortened by 6 bases and J by 5 bases, with 22 bases between the two germline ends. The germline gives CDR1 SGHVS, CDR2 FQNEAQ. CDR3 in amino acids: CASRLALWGTGETQYF. CDR3 sequence (DNA): TGTGCCAGCAGACTAGCCCTATGGGGGACTGGGGAGACCCAGTACTTC.

J is TRBJ2-7 and V is TRBV19, with TRBD1 matching 7 bases. Losses at the gene ends were 0 bases for V and 6 bases for J; bases not matched to a gene: 5. The CDR3 length is 14 residues. Germline V gene sequence: CDR1 LNHDA, CDR2 SQIVND (reference sequence). The CDR3 bases are TGTGCCAGTAGTATAGAAACAGGGGAAGCCGAGCAGTACTTC. The encoded protein is CASSIETGEAEQYF.